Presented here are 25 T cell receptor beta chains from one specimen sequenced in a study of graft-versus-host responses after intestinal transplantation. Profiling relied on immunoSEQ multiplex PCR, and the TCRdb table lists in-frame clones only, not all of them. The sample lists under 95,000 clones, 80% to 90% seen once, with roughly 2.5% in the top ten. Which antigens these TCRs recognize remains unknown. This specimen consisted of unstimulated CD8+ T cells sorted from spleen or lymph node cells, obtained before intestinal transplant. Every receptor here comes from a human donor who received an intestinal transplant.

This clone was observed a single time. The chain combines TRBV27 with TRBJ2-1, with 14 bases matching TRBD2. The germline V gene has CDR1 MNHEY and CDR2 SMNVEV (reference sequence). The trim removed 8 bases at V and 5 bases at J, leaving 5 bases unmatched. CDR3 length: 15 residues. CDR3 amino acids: CASGLAGGHHNEQFF. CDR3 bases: TGTGCCAGCGGACTAGCGGGAGGTCACCACAATGAGCAGTTCTTC.

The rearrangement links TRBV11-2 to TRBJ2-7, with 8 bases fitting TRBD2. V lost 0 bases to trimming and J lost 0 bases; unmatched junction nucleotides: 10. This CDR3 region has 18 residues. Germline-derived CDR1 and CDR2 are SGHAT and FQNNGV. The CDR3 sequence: CASSLEGGGGRSSYEQYF. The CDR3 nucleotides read TGTGCCAGCAGCTTAGAGGGAGGCGGGGGGCGAAGCTCCTACGAGCAGTACTTC.

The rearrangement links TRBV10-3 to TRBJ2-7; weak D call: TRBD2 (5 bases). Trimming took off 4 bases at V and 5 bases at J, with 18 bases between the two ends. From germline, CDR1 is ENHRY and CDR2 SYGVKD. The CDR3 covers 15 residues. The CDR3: CAISGTVGAADEQYF. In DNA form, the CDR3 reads TGTGCCATCAGTGGAACGGTGGGAGCAGCGGACGAGCAGTACTTC.

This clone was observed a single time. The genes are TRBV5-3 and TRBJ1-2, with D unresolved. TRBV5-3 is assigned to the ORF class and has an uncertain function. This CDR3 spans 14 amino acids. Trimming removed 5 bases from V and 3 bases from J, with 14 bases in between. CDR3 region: CARSYPGSDYGYTF. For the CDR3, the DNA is TGTGCCAGAAGTTACCCCGGAAGCGACTATGGCTACACCTTC.

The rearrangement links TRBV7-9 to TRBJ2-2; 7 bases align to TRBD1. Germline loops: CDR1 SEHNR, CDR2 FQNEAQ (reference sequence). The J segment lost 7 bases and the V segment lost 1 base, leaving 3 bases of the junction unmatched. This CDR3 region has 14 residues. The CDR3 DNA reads TGTGCCAGCAGCTTAGTTCCAGGGGGCGGGGAGCTGTTTTTT. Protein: CASSLVPGGGELFF. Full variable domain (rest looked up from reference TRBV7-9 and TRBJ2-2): DTGVSQNPRHKITKRGQNVTFRCDPISEHNRLYWYRQTLGQGPEFLTYFQNEAQLEKSRLLSDRFSAERPKGSFSTLEIQRTEQGDSAMYLCASSLVPGGGELFFGEGSRLTVL.

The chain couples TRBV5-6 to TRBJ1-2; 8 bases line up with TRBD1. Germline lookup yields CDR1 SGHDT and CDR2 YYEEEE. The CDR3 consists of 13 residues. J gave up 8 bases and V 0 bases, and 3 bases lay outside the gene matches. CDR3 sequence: CASSLVTGGGYTF. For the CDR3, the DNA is TGTGCCAGCAGCTTGGTTACAGGGGGAGGCTACACCTTC.

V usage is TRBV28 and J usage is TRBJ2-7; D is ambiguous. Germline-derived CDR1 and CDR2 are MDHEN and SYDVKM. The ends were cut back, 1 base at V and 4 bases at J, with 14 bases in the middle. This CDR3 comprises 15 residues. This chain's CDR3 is CASSLFRMSRYEQYF. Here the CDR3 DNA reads TGTGCCAGCAGTTTATTCAGGATGTCGAGATACGAGCAGTACTTC.

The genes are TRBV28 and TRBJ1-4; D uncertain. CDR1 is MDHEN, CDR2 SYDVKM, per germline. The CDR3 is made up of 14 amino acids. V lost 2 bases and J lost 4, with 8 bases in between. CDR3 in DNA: TGTGCCAGCAGTTTAATGGGAGATAATGAAAAACTGTTTTTT. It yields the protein CASSLMGDNEKLFF.

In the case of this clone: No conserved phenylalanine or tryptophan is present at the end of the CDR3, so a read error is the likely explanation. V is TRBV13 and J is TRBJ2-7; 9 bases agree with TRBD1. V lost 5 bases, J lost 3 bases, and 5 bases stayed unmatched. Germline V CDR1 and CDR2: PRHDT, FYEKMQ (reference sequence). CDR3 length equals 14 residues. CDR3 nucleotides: TGTGCCAGCAGCGTGGGACAGGGACTCTACGAGCAGTACCTC. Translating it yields CASSVGQGLYEQYL.

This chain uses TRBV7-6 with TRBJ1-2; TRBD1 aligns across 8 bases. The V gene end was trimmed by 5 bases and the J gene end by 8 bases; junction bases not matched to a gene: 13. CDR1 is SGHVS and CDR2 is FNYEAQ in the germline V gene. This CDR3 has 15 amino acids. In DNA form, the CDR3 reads TGTGCCAGCAGCCCGGCTCCCCACAGGGGGTTGGGCTACACCTTC. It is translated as CASSPAPHRGLGYTF. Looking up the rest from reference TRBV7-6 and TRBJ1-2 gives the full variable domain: GAGVSQSPRYKVTKRGQDVALRCDPISGHVSLYWYRQALGQGPEFLTYFNYEAQQDKSGLPNDRFSAERPEGSISTLTIQRTEQRDSAMYRCASSPAPHRGLGYTFGSGTRLTVV.

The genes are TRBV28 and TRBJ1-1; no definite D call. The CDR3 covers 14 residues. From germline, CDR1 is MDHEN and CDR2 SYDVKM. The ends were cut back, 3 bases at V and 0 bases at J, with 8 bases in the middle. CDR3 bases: TGTGCCAGCAGTTTGTTCCAAATGAACACTGAAGCTTTCTTT. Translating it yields CASSLFQMNTEAFF.

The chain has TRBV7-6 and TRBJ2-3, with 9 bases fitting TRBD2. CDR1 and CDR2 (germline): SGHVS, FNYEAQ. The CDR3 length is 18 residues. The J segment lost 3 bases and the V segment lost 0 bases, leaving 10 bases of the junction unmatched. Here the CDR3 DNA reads TGTGCCAGCAGCTTAGCGCTGATCGGGCTAGCGGGAACAGATACGCAGTATTTT. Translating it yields CASSLALIGLAGTDTQYF. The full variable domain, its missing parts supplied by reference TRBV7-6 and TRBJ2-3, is GAGVSQSPRYKVTKRGQDVALRCDPISGHVSLYWYRQALGQGPEFLTYFNYEAQQDKSGLPNDRFSAERPEGSISTLTIQRTEQRDSAMYRCASSLALIGLAGTDTQYFGPGTRLTVL.

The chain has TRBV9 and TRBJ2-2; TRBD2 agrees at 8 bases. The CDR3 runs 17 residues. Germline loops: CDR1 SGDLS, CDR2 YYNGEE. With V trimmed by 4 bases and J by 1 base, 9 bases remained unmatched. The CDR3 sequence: CASSFEPGGGNTGELFF. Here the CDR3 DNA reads TGTGCCAGCAGCTTCGAACCGGGAGGGGGGAACACCGGGGAGCTGTTTTTT.

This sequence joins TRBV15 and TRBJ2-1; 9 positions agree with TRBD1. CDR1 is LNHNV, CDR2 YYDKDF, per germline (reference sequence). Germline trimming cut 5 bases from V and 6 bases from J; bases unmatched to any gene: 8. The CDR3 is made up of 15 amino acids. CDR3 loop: CATSRRQGGPNEQFF. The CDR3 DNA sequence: TGTGCCACCAGCCGCCGACAGGGGGGCCCCAATGAGCAGTTCTTC.

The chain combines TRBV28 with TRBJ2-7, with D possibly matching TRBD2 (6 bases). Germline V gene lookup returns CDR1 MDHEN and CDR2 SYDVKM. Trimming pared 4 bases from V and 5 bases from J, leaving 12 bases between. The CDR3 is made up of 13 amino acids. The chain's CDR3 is CASSSHPGDEQYF. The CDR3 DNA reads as TGTGCCAGCAGTTCCCATCCGGGGGACGAGCAGTACTTC.

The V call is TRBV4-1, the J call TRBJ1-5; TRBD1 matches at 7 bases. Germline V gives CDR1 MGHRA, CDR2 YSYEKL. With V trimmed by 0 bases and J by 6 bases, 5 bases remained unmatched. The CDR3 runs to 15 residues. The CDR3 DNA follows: TGCGCCAGCAGCCAAGAGCGGACAGGAGGTCAGCCCCAGCATTTT. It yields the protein CASSQERTGGQPQHF.

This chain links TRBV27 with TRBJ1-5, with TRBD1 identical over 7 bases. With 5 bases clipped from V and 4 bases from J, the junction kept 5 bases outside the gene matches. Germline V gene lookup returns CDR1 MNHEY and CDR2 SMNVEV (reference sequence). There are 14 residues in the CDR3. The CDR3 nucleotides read TGTGCCAGCAGTCGAACAGGGGTTAATCAGCCCCAGCATTTT. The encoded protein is CASSRTGVNQPQHF.

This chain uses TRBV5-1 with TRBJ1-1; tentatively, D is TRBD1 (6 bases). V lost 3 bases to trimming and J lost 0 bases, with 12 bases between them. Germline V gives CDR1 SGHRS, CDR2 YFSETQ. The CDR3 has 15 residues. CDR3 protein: CASSSNRVLNTEAFF. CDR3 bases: TGCGCCAGCAGCTCTAACAGGGTGTTGAACACTGAAGCTTTCTTT.

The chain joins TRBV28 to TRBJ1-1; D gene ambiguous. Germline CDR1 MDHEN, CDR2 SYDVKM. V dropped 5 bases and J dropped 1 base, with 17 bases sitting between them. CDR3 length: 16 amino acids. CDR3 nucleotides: TGTGCCAGCAGTCCCAGTAAAGAGGGCGAGAACACTGAAGCTTTCTTT. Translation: CASSPSKEGENTEAFF.

CDR3 sequence reads: CASSAGGGGYNEQFF. CDR3 sequence (DNA): TGTGCCAGCAGTGCAGGAGGCGGGGGTTACAATGAGCAGTTCTTC. The V call is TRBV28, the J call TRBJ2-1; TRBD2 matches at 7 bases. This CDR3 is built from 15 residues. Germline V gene lookup returns CDR1 MDHEN and CDR2 SYDVKM. With V trimmed by 5 bases and J by 4 bases, 8 bases remained unmatched. Complete variable domain (other parts from reference TRBV28 and TRBJ2-1): DVKVTQSSRYLVKRTGEKVFLECVQDMDHENMFWYRQDPGLGLRLIYFSYDVKMKEKGDIPEGYSVSREKKERFSLILESASTNQTSMYLCASSAGGGGYNEQFFGPGTRLTVL.

CDR3 sequence reads: CASRGTSGDLGTGEDTQYF. As DNA, the CDR3 is TGCGCCAGCAGGGGGACTAGCGGGGATTTGGGGACAGGGGAAGATACGCAGTATTTT. This chain joins TRBV5-1 and TRBJ2-3; 13 bases fit TRBD2. The V gene's germline CDR1 is SGHRS and CDR2 YFSETQ. The CDR3 contains 19 residues. V was clipped by 5 bases and J by 5 bases; unmatched bases: 17.

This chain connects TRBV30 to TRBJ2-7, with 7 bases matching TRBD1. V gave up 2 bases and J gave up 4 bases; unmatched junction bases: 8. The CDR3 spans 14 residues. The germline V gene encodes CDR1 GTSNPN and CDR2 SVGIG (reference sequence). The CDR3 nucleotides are TGTGCCTGGAGTAATGGGGACAGAGGATACGAGCAGTACTTC. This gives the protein CAWSNGDRGYEQYF.

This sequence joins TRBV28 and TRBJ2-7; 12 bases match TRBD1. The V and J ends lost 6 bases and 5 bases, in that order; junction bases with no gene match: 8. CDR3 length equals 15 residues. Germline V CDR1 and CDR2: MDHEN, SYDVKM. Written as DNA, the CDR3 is TGTGCCAGCAGAGACTGGGGACAGGGGGCCCACGAGCAGTACTTC. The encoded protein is CASRDWGQGAHEQYF.

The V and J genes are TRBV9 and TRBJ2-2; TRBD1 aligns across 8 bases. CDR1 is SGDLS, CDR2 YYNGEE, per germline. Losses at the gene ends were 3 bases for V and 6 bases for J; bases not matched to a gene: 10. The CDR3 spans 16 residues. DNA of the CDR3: TGTGCCAGCAGCGCGCCCACAGGGGGAAGGGCCGGGGAGCTGTTTTTT. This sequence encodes CASSAPTGGRAGELFF.

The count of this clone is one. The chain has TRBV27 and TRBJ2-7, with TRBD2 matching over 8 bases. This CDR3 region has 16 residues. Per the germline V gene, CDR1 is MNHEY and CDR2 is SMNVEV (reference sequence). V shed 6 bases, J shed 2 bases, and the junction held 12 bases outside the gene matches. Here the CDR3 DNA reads TGTGCCAGCAGCCTGACCTATCTAGCGGGCGCCTACGAGCAGTACTTC. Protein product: CASSLTYLAGAYEQYF.